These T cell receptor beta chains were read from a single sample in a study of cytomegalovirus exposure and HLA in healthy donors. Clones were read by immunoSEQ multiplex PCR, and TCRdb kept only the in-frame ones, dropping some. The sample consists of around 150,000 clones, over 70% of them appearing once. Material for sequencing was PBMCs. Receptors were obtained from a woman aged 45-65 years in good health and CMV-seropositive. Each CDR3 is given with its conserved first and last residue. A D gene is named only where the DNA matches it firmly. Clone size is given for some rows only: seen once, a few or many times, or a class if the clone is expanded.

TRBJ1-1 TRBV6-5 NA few TGTGCCAGCAGCTTAGGGGACACTGAAGCTTTCTTT CASSLGDTEAFF
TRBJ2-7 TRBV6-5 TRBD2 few TGTGCCAGCAGTCGGGGGGACGAGCAGTACTTC CASSRGDEQYF
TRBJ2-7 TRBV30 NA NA TGTGCCTGGATGTCTACGTACGAGCAGTACTTC CAWMSTYEQYF
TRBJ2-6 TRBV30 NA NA TGTGCCTACTTGTTCTCTGGGGCCAACGTCCTGACTTTC CAYLFSGANVLTF
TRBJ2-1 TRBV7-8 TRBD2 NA TGTGCCAGCAGCATTCTAGCGGGGGGGAGGGGTGAGCAGTTCTTC CASSILAGGRGEQFF
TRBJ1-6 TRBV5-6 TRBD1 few TGTGCCAGCAGCTTTGGACAGGGTTCTTCACCCCTCCACTTT CASSFGQGSSPLHF
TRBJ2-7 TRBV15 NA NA TGTGCCACCAGCAGGGAAACCGGGGGCTCCTACGAGCAGTACTTC CATSRETGGSYEQYF
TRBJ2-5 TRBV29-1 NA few TGCAGCGTGGTCCCGAGGTCCGTAGAGTACTTC CSVVPRSVEYF
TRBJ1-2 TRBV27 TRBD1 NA TGTGCCAGCAGTTTAAATAGTCGGGGACAGGTCTTCGGCTACACCTTC CASSLNSRGQVFGYTF
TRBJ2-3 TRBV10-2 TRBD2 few TGCGCCAGCAGTGAGCCCCTGCGGGGGAACGCAGATACGCAGTATTTT CASSEPLRGNADTQYF
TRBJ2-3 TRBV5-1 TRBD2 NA TGCGCCAGCGTCGGGGGGGCCGAAGATACGCAGTATTTT CASVGGAEDTQYF
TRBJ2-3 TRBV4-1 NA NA TGCGCCAGCAGCCGCCAGGGGAGCGACCCCAGCACAGATACGCAGTATTTT CASSRQGSDPSTDTQYF
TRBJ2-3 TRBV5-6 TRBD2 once TGTGCCAGCAGCTGGGGGACTAGCGGGTCAAGGGATACGCAGTATTTT CASSWGTSGSRDTQYF
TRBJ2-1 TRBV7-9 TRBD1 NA TGTGCCAGCAGCCATGACAGGGGCCTCTACAATGAGCAGTTCTTC CASSHDRGLYNEQFF